This TCR beta chain was obtained from a study of blood T cell repertoires in COVID-19. Assay: immunoSEQ multiplex PCR; the TCRdb copy retains only in-frame clones and omits some. The sample yields about 70,000 clones, more than 85% seen once. This CDR3 is 17 amino acids long. Germline V CDR1 and CDR2: MGHRA, YSYEKL. The germline V and J ends were trimmed by 4 bases and 0 bases, with 16 bases remaining between them. Material: peripheral blood. The chain carries TRBV4-1 and TRBJ2-1, with D perhaps matching TRBD2 (6 bases). This TCR was sampled from a man aged 70 or older with active COVID-19. CDR3 region: CASSPVGGRISYNEQFF. The CDR3 DNA follows: TGCGCCAGCAGCCCAGTGGGAGGCCGGATCTCCTACAATGAGCAGTTCTTC.